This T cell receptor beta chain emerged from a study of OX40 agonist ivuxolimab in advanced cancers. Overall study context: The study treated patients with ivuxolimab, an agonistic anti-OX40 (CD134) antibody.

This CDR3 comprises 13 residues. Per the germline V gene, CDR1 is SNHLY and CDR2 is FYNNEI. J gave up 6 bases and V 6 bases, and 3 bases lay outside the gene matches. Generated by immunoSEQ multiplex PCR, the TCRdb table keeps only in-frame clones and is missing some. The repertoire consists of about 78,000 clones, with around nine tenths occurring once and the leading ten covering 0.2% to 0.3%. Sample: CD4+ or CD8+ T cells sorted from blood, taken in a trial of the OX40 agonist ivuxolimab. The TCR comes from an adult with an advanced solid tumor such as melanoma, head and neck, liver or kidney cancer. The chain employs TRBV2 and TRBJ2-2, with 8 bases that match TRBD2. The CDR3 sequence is CASSRTSPGELFF. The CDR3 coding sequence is TGTGCCAGCAGCAGGACTAGCCCCGGGGAGCTGTTTTTT.